A single sample gave rise to the 10 T cell receptor beta chains below, sequenced in a study of CD8 T cells in Susac syndrome. When the RNA was reverse transcribed, random hexamers were used with an input of roughly 0.45 to 1 ug. TCRdb itself ran the immunoSEQ multiplex PCR reads through MiXCR, one entry per CDR3 protein. Altogether 200,000 or so distinct CDR3 sequences are present, over 90% being singletons, with the ten largest covering 0.085% to 0.095%. What was sequenced was CD4+ T cells from PBMCs. The source of these receptors is a human donor with multiple sclerosis.

On this clonotype: A junction end diverges from the germline sequence, so it may reflect a read error. This chain connects TRBV5-1 to TRBJ2-7; D possibly matches TRBD1 or TRBD2 (7 bases each). CDR3 length: 11 residues. Germline CDR1 reads SGHRS; CDR2 reads YFSETQ. CDR3 sequence reads: CASTQGGTPFF. Here the CDR3 DNA reads TGCGCCAGCACTCAGGGGGGGACGCCATTCTTC. The full variable domain, with the rest looked up from reference TRBV5-1 and TRBJ2-7, is KAGVTQTPRYLIKTRGQQVTLSCSPISGHRSVSWYQQTPGQGLQFLFEYFSETQRNKGNFPGRFSGRQFSNSRSEMNVSTLELGDSALYLCASTQGGTPFFGPGTRLTVT.

The V and J genes are TRBV5-4 and TRBJ1-2, with 9 positions matching TRBD1. V lost 6 bases, J lost 2 bases, and 8 bases stayed unmatched. The CDR3 consists of 15 residues. Germline V lookup: CDR1 SGHNT, CDR2 YYREEE (reference sequence). The CDR3 loop is CASTSTGTGNYGYTF. The CDR3 DNA follows: TGTGCCAGCACTTCTACTGGGACAGGGAACTATGGCTACACCTTC.

The gene calls are TRBV7-9 and TRBJ2-2; D remains ambiguous. The CDR3 extends over 11 amino acids. Per the germline V gene, CDR1 is SEHNR and CDR2 is FQNEAQ (reference sequence). V gave up 5 bases and J gave up 8 bases, with 6 bases separating them. CDR3 protein: CASSAYGELFF. The CDR3 nucleotides are TGTGCCAGCAGCGCTTATGGGGAGCTGTTTTTT.

The rearrangement joins TRBV29-1 to TRBJ2-2; D unresolved. Germline CDR1 SQVTM, CDR2 ANQGSEA. Trimming took 6 bases from V and 6 from J, leaving 5 bases between them. The CDR3 loop spans 10 amino acids. CDR3 sequence (DNA): TGCAGCGTACTGGCCGGGGAGCTGTTTTTT. Protein: CSVLAGELFF.

J is TRBJ2-7 and V is TRBV5-1; D possibly corresponds to TRBD1 (6 bases). V was clipped by 4 bases and J by 1 base, with 15 bases between them. From germline, CDR1 is SGHRS and CDR2 YFSETQ. There are 15 residues in the CDR3. The CDR3 spells CASSPGHRDSYEQYF. CDR3 bases: TGCGCCAGCAGCCCGGGACACCGAGATTCCTACGAGCAGTACTTC.

This sequence joins TRBV12-3 or TRBV12-4 and TRBJ2-1; TRBD2 might be the D (5 bases). The CDR3 contains 10 residues. The V and J ends lost 5 bases and 10 bases respectively, with 6 bases between them. CDR3 in DNA: TGTGCCAGCAGTAGGAGGGAGCAGTTCTTC. Encoded protein: CASSRREQFF.

V and J are TRBV12-3 or TRBV12-4 and TRBJ1-1; D call uncertain. There are 13 residues in the CDR3. Trimming removed 3 bases from V and 1 base from J, with 6 bases in between. The CDR3 DNA reads TGTGCCAGCAGTTTCGCGGCGAACACTGAAGCTTTCTTT. Protein: CASSFAANTEAFF.

The chain joins TRBV6-1 to TRBJ2-3; 9 bases agree with TRBD2. This CDR3 is 14 amino acids long. V was pared by 7 bases and J by 8 bases, with 10 bases of the junction left unmatched. The germline V gene has CDR1 MNHNS and CDR2 SASEGT. CDR3 DNA: TGTGCCAGCATTAGCGGGGGACCGGGGGGTACGCAGTATTTT. Residues: CASISGGPGGTQYF.

This clonotype was observed a single time. This sequence joins TRBV20-1 and TRBJ2-3; TRBD2 aligns across 7 bases. This CDR3 is built from 14 residues. CDR1 and CDR2 (germline): DFQATT, SNEGSKA (reference sequence). J gave up 2 bases and V 5 bases, and 7 bases lay outside the gene matches. CDR3 in amino acids: CSASLGGDTDTQYF. The CDR3 coding sequence is TGCAGTGCTTCCCTGGGGGGGGACACAGATACGCAGTATTTT.

The rearrangement links TRBV29-1 to TRBJ1-2; D is perhaps TRBD1 (5 bases). Germline V gene lookup returns CDR1 SQVTM and CDR2 ANQGSEA. Deletions cut 7 bases from V and 4 bases from J, with 13 bases between. This CDR3 comprises 12 residues. CDR3 in amino acids: CSGTDRGYGYTF. For the CDR3, the DNA is TGCAGCGGAACCGACAGAGGCTATGGCTACACCTTC. The variable domain in full, completed from reference TRBV29-1 and TRBJ1-2, reads SAVISQKPSRDICQRGTSLTIQCQVDSQVTMMFWYRQQPGQSLTLIATANQGSEATYESGFVIDKFPISRPNLTFSTLTVSNMSPEDSSIYLCSGTDRGYGYTFGSGTRLTVV.